This entry features one T cell receptor (beta chain) sequence. Sequenced by immunoSEQ multiplex PCR; TCRdb stores in-frame clones only, minus some. This sample carries tens of thousands of clones, 90% of them seen once, and the ten largest clones take about 3.5%. V was shortened by 3 bases and J by 5 bases, with 14 bases between the two germline ends. From germline, CDR1 is LGHDT and CDR2 YNNKEL (reference sequence). The CDR3 spans 14 residues. This sample is drawn from a study of T cell responses to AZD1222 COVID-19 vaccine. The TCR comes from an adult who received the AZD1222 COVID-19 vaccine. This chain links TRBV3-1 (or the pseudogene TRBV3-2) with TRBJ2-7, with D possibly being TRBD1 (5 bases). Material: peripheral blood, obtained 28 days after the second AZD1222 dose. The CDR3 nucleotides are TGTGCCAGCAGCCACTATTCGCAGGGTGACGAGCAGTACTTC. Protein sequence: CASSHYSQGDEQYF.